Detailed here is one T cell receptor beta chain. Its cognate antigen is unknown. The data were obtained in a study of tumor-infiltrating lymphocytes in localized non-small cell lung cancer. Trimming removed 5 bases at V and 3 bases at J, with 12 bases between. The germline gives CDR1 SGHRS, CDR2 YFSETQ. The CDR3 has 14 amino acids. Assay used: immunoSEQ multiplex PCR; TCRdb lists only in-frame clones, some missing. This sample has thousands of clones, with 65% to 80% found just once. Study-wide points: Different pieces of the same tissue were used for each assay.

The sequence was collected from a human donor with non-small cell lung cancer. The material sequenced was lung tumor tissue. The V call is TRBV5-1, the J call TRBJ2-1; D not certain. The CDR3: CASSPNQVYNEQFF. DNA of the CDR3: TGCGCCAGCAGTCCCAACCAGGTCTACAATGAGCAGTTCTTC.